Following are 14 T cell receptor beta chains from one sample sequenced in a study of patients and donors after allogeneic stem cell transplantation. TCRdb independently ran MiXCR on the RT-PCR reads; one entry per CDR3 protein. The sample has approximately 210,000 distinct CDR3 sequences; around two fifths are singletons. Sequenced input: blood, either unsorted or a sorted T cell fraction (not recorded which). The receptor source for this set is a human donor who was either an allogeneic HSCT recipient or a stem cell or donor lymphocyte infusion donor (not recorded which). It is not recorded whose cells these are; they may come from a transplant donor.

This rearrangement joins TRBV27 to TRBJ2-3, with 9 bases fitting TRBD2. CDR3 size: 16 residues. Germline trimming cut 4 bases from V and 0 bases from J; bases unmatched to any gene: 5. The germline V gene has CDR1 MNHEY and CDR2 SMNVEV (reference sequence). DNA of the CDR3: TGTGCCAGCAGTTGGGCTAGCGGGATCAGCACAGATACGCAGTATTTT. Residues: CASSWASGISTDTQYF.

This clonotype appeared a single time. This chain connects TRBV4-2 to TRBJ2-2; 9 bases map to TRBD2. The CDR3 contains 16 residues. J lost 4 bases, V lost 1 base, and 4 bases had no gene match. Germline values: CDR1 LGHNA, CDR2 YNFKEQ. In nucleotides, the CDR3 is TGTGCCAGCAGCCAAGGCCTAGCGGGAATCACCGGGGAGCTGTTTTTT. It is translated as CASSQGLAGITGELFF.

V and J are TRBV12-3 or TRBV12-4 and TRBJ2-7; TRBD2 agrees at 7 bases. This CDR3 comprises 15 residues. The V segment lost 5 bases and the J segment 6 bases; nucleotides outside the gene matches: 13. This CDR3 is CASSTLGSGFSEQYF. For the CDR3, the DNA is TGTGCCAGCAGTACCCTCGGTAGCGGGTTCTCCGAGCAGTACTTC.

This chain joins TRBV4-2 and TRBJ2-5, with 8 bases identical to TRBD1. The trim removed 1 base at V and 5 bases at J, leaving 6 bases unmatched. Germline values: CDR1 LGHNA, CDR2 YNFKEQ. The CDR3 is made up of 15 amino acids. This CDR3 reads CASSQVGQGEETQYF. The DNA for the CDR3 is TGTGCCAGCAGCCAAGTAGGACAGGGCGAGGAGACCCAGTACTTC.

This rearrangement joins TRBV10-3 to TRBJ1-4; 7 bases are a match to TRBD1. The CDR3 contains 13 residues. Germline values: CDR1 ENHRY, CDR2 SYGVKD. The V segment lost 4 bases and the J segment 4 bases; nucleotides outside the gene matches: 0. The CDR3 DNA sequence: TGTGCCATCAGTGGACAGGGTAATGAAAAACTGTTTTTT. Translated: CAISGQGNEKLFF.

The V call is TRBV5-1, the J call TRBJ2-5, with D unresolved. Germline lookup yields CDR1 SGHRS and CDR2 YFSETQ. Trimming cost V 5 bases and J 1 base, with 15 bases left between them. The CDR3 contains 15 residues. CDR3 in amino acids: CASRPQTTIQETQYF. The CDR3 region has the DNA TGCGCCAGCAGACCCCAAACGACAATCCAAGAGACCCAGTACTTC.

This rearrangement joins TRBV28 to TRBJ2-5; D remains unclear. The germline V and J ends were trimmed by 2 bases and 1 base, with 11 bases remaining between them. The germline CDR1 and CDR2 sequences are MDHEN and SYDVKM. The CDR3 consists of 15 residues. This CDR3 reads CASSLRGPVQETQYF. CDR3 DNA: TGTGCCAGCAGTTTAAGAGGACCCGTCCAAGAGACCCAGTACTTC.

This clonotype was picked up a small number of times. The chain carries TRBV28 and TRBJ2-1; no firm D call. Germline V gene data show CDR1 as MDHEN and CDR2 as SYDVKM. Trimming left V 4 bases short and J 8 bases short, with 9 bases between. This CDR3 contains 12 residues. The CDR3 coding sequence is TGTGCCAGCAGTTCCATGTCCGATGAGCAGTTCTTC. Translating gives CASSSMSDEQFF.

The V and J genes are TRBV29-1 and TRBJ2-1, with D unresolved. The V gene lost 4 bases and the J gene lost 6 bases, with 22 bases spanning the gap. Per germline, CDR1 SQVTM and CDR2 ANQGSEA. This CDR3 contains 16 residues. The CDR3 loop reads CSVGSPGARWPNEQFF. The CDR3 DNA follows: TGCAGCGTTGGTTCACCTGGAGCCCGATGGCCCAATGAGCAGTTCTTC.

The chain uses TRBV30 and TRBJ2-7; 7 nucleotides agree with TRBD1. With V trimmed by 3 bases and J by 2 bases, 7 bases remained unmatched. CDR1 is GTSNPN and CDR2 is SVGIG in the germline V gene (reference sequence). The length of the CDR3 is 14 residues. As DNA, the CDR3 is TGTGCCTGGAGCCCAGGGGGTACTACCTACGAGCAGTACTTC. This sequence encodes CAWSPGGTTYEQYF.

This clonotype was seen more than once but under ten times. The chain is built from TRBV12-3 or TRBV12-4 and TRBJ1-2; 7 bases line up with TRBD1. The CDR3 is 13 residues long. The trim removed 4 bases at V and 8 bases at J, leaving 7 bases unmatched. The CDR3 here is CASSWATGSGYTF. In nucleotides, the CDR3 is TGTGCCAGCAGTTGGGCGACAGGGTCCGGCTACACCTTC.

CDR3 region: CASRGTGPKGDGYTF. CDR3 nucleotide sequence: TGTGCCAGCAGGGGGACAGGCCCAAAGGGGGACGGCTACACCTTC. This chain uses TRBV6-6 with TRBJ1-2; 8 bases are shared with TRBD1. CDR3 size: 15 residues. With V trimmed by 6 bases and J by 8 bases, 14 bases remained unmatched. Germline-derived CDR1 and CDR2 are MNHNY and SVGAGI (reference sequence).

The chain combines TRBV3-1 with TRBJ2-1; 9 bases agree with TRBD1. V shed 3 bases and J 4 bases; nucleotides not matched to a gene: 10. The V gene's germline CDR1 is LGHDT and CDR2 YNNKEL (reference sequence). The CDR3 runs 17 residues. The CDR3, as DNA: TGTGCCAGCAGCCACTACACCGGGACAGGGTGGTACAATGAGCAGTTCTTC. Its protein is CASSHYTGTGWYNEQFF.

The chain has TRBV7-2 and TRBJ1-5; D is possibly TRBD1 (5 bases). Between the trimmed V and J ends, which lost 2 bases and 4 bases, there was a span of 15 bases. The CDR3 is 16 amino acids. Germline V CDR1 and CDR2: SGHTA, FQGNSA. The CDR3 nucleotides read TGTGCCAGCAGCTTATTAACCTGGGGGGTTAATCAGCCCCAGCATTTT. It encodes CASSLLTWGVNQPQHF.